Listed below are T cell receptor beta chains from one sample, sequenced in a study of patients and donors after allogeneic stem cell transplantation. TCRdb fed the RT-PCR reads into MiXCR, producing one record per CDR3 protein. Of about a million distinct CDR3 sequences in the sample, about 20% were seen once. Sequencing was done on a sample of blood, either unsorted or a sorted T cell fraction (not recorded which). Every receptor here comes from a human donor who was either an allogeneic HSCT recipient or a stem cell or donor lymphocyte infusion donor (not recorded which). It is not recorded whose cells these are; they may come from a transplant donor. Each CDR3 is given with its conserved first and last residue. The D gene is left open where the match is weak. Clone size appears in some rows only: once, few, many, or a class for an expanded clone.

V	size	D	J	CDR3	DNA
TRBV6-1	few	TRBD2	TRBJ2-1	CASSPGLAVGQFF	TGTGCCAGCAGCCCCGGACTAGCGGTGGGTCAGTTCTTC
TRBV5-1	few	-	TRBJ1-4	CASSLEGHVPEKLFF	TGCGCCAGCAGCTTGGAGGGACATGTTCCTGAAAAACTGTTTTTT
TRBV15	few	-	TRBJ1-5	CATSRDFRHPQHF	TGTGCCACCAGCAGAGATTTTCGGCATCCCCAGCATTTT
TRBV6-1	-	-	TRBJ1-1	CASSEKLGNTEAFF	TGTGCCAGCAGTGAAAAGCTGGGGAACACTGAAGCTTTCTTT
TRBV27	-	-	TRBJ1-2	CASSSQRGHYGYTF	TGTGCCAGCAGTTCCCAGCGGGGCCACTATGGCTACACCTTC
TRBV12-3/TRBV12-4	few	-	TRBJ1-5	CASSGIRQAYQPQHF	TGTGCCAGCAGTGGAATCAGACAGGCCTATCAGCCCCAGCATTTT
TRBV21-1	few	-	TRBJ2-1	CASSSTTSTYNEQFF	TGTGCCAGCAGTTCTACTACCTCGACCTACAATGAGCAGTTCTTC
TRBV12-3/TRBV12-4	-	-	TRBJ2-5	CASSPLQGKQETQYF	TGTGCCAGCAGCCCTTTGCAGGGGAAACAAGAGACCCAGTACTTC
TRBV11-2	many	-	TRBJ2-5	CASSSQIGGRAQQETQYF	TGTGCCAGCAGCTCCCAGATCGGTGGCAGGGCACAACAAGAGACCCAGTACTTC
TRBV11-2	few	TRBD1	TRBJ2-2	CASSNRDRVTGELFF	TGTGCCAGCAGCAACCGGGACAGGGTCACCGGGGAGCTGTTTTTT
TRBV5-1	few	-	TRBJ1-4	CASSSSRRGPTNEKLFF	TGCGCCAGCAGCTCGAGTAGACGGGGCCCAACTAATGAAAAACTGTTTTTT
TRBV12-3/TRBV12-4	many	-	TRBJ1-3	CASRLSSGNTIYF	TGTGCCAGCAGATTAAGCTCTGGAAACACCATATATTTT
TRBV10-3	few	-	TRBJ2-5	CATEKPGASGIETQYF	TGTGCCACCGAGAAACCGGGGGCTAGCGGAATAGAGACCCAGTACTTC
TRBV9	-	TRBD1	TRBJ1-3	CASSEDRGTGNTIYF	TGTGCCAGCAGCGAGGACAGGGGGACTGGAAACACCATATATTTT
TRBV4-2	-	TRBD1	TRBJ2-7	CASSQSRDREGNEQYF	TGTGCCAGCAGCCAATCCCGGGACAGGGAAGGGAACGAGCAGTACTTC
TRBV12-3/TRBV12-4	many	TRBD1	TRBJ2-6	CASSPTGAGANVLTF	TGTGCCAGCAGTCCTACAGGGGCTGGGGCCAACGTCCTGACTTTC
TRBV6-1	few	TRBD2	TRBJ2-7	CASNGGLAGNYEQYF	TGTGCCAGCAACGGTGGACTAGCGGGGAACTACGAGCAGTACTTC
TRBV15	few	-	TRBJ2-7	CATSRQGSYEQYF	TGTGCCACCAGCAGACAAGGTAGCTACGAGCAGTACTTC
TRBV11-2	-	-	TRBJ2-5	CASRLRFQGKEETQYF	TGTGCCAGCAGATTAAGGTTCCAGGGGAAGGAGGAGACCCAGTACTTC
TRBV6-4	-	-	TRBJ1-1	CASSPTMRDGVNTEAFF	TGTGCCAGCAGTCCCACGATGAGGGACGGGGTGAACACTGAAGCTTTCTTT
TRBV7-2	few	-	TRBJ2-7	CASSLFTYEQYF	TGTGCCAGCAGCTTATTTACCTACGAGCAGTACTTC
TRBV29-1	few	TRBD1	TRBJ2-7	CSVVSRDRGYEQYF	TGCAGCGTTGTGTCTCGGGACAGGGGCTACGAGCAGTACTTC
TRBV24-1	-	TRBD2	TRBJ2-3	CATSDLMAGGEDTQYF	TGTGCCACCAGTGATTTAATGGCGGGAGGGGAAGATACGCAGTATTTT
TRBV19	-	-	TRBJ1-2	CAAGRYGYTF	TGTGCCGCGGGCCGGTATGGCTACACCTTC
TRBV24-1	few	TRBD1	TRBJ1-2	CATSDFHAGGHGYTF	TGTGCCACCAGTGATTTCCATGCAGGGGGGCATGGCTACACCTTC
TRBV25-1	-	-	TRBJ1-1	CTGGGYTEAFF	TGTACCGGTGGGGGGTACACTGAAGCTTTCTTT
TRBV11-2	-	TRBD2	TRBJ2-1	CASDGGSSYNEQFF	TGTGCCTCAGACGGGGGGAGCTCCTACAATGAGCAGTTCTTC
TRBV18	-	TRBD1	TRBJ1-1	CASSPPDRATEAFF	TGTGCCAGCTCACCACCGGACAGGGCCACTGAAGCTTTCTTT
TRBV7-8	few	-	TRBJ1-4	CASSLEVGRIEKLFF	TGTGCCAGCAGCTTAGAGGTGGGGAGGATTGAAAAACTGTTTTTT
TRBV27	-	TRBD2	TRBJ2-2	CASSFRREPLGNTGELFF	TGTGCCAGCAGTTTCCGGCGGGAGCCCCTAGGGAACACCGGGGAGCTGTTTTTT
TRBV20-1	few	TRBD1	TRBJ1-1	CSAREGQGSTEAFF	TGCAGTGCTAGGGAGGGACAGGGGAGCACTGAAGCTTTCTTT
TRBV6-5	many	-	TRBJ1-2	CASSYSSPNYGYTF	TGTGCCAGCAGTTACTCGAGCCCTAACTATGGCTACACCTTC
TRBV9	few	-	TRBJ1-6	CASSVQAGLRNSPLHF	TGTGCCAGCAGCGTACAAGCAGGGTTAAGGAATTCACCCCTCCACTTT
TRBV10-3	few	-	TRBJ2-7	CAISDPGISHEQYF	TGTGCCATCAGTGACCCAGGGATAAGTCACGAGCAGTACTTC
TRBV29-1	-	-	TRBJ1-1	CSGLSGTEAFF	TGCAGCGGACTAAGTGGTACTGAAGCTTTCTTT
TRBV2	-	-	TRBJ2-3	CASSEAEHTDTQYF	TGTGCCAGCAGTGAAGCCGAGCACACAGATACGCAGTATTTT
TRBV11-2	few	TRBD2	TRBJ2-1	CASSLGLAGTKQFF	TGTGCCAGCAGCTTAGGACTAGCGGGGACCAAGCAGTTCTTC
TRBV7-6	-	-	TRBJ2-5	CASSLWSGQETQYF	TGTGCCAGCAGCCTATGGTCGGGCCAAGAGACCCAGTACTTC
TRBV14	-	TRBD1	TRBJ1-4	CASSVSTGLREKLFF	TGTGCCAGCAGCGTGTCGACAGGGTTGAGAGAAAAACTGTTTTTT
TRBV7-9	few	-	TRBJ2-7	CASSPGINEQYF	TGTGCCAGCAGCCCAGGCATCAACGAGCAGTACTTC
TRBV5-5	-	-	TRBJ1-1	CASSLADPGNTEAFF	TGTGCCAGCAGCTTGGCCGATCCCGGGAACACTGAAGCTTTCTTT
TRBV5-1	few	TRBD2	TRBJ2-3	CASSFTTGTSGSARSDTQYF	TGCGCCAGCAGCTTCACGACCGGGACTAGCGGGAGCGCGAGGTCAGATACGCAGTATTTT
TRBV29-1	-	TRBD2	TRBJ2-3	CSVEDWASGGHTDTQYF	TGCAGCGTTGAAGATTGGGCTAGCGGGGGACACACAGATACGCAGTATTTT
TRBV9	-	TRBD1	TRBJ2-2	CASSLQGVAGELFF	TGTGCCAGCAGCTTACAGGGGGTCGCCGGGGAGCTGTTTTTT
TRBV20-1	-	-	TRBJ2-6	CSARVAAVPNVLTF	TGCAGTGCTAGAGTGGCGGCGGTCCCCAACGTCCTGACTTTC
TRBV7-3	-	-	TRBJ1-1	CASSLTRDTTEAFF	TGTGCCAGCAGCTTAACTCGGGACACCACTGAAGCTTTCTTT
TRBV20-1	-	-	TRBJ1-4	CSARDLWGTNEKLFF	TGCAGTGCTAGAGATCTCTGGGGGACTAATGAAAAACTGTTTTTT
TRBV12-3/TRBV12-4	many	TRBD1	TRBJ1-3	CASSTGTGSGNTIYF	TGTGCCAGCAGCACCGGGACAGGGTCTGGAAACACCATATATTTT
TRBV20-1	-	-	TRBJ2-7	CSAPNLVEGYEQYF	TGCAGTGCCCCTAACCTAGTTGAAGGGTACGAGCAGTACTTC
TRBV5-1	few	TRBD2	TRBJ2-2	CASSPGTTSGELFF	TGCGCCAGCAGCCCCGGGACTACGTCCGGGGAGCTGTTTTTT
TRBV12-3/TRBV12-4	-	TRBD1	TRBJ1-5	CASSRTGSFNQPQHF	TGTGCCAGCAGCCGGACAGGGTCCTTCAATCAGCCCCAGCATTTT
TRBV27	-	-	TRBJ2-1	CASRLQRHRYNEQFF	TGTGCCAGCAGACTCCAGCGGCACCGGTACAATGAGCAGTTCTTC
TRBV6-5	-	-	TRBJ2-7	CASSYPNSYEQYF	TGTGCCAGCAGTTACCCGAACAGCTACGAGCAGTACTTC
TRBV19	few	-	TRBJ1-2	CASTLRQVGYGYTF	TGTGCCAGTACCCTACGACAGGTGGGGTATGGCTACACCTTC
TRBV5-6	few	TRBD1	TRBJ2-4	CASSFRDRARNIQYF	TGTGCCAGCAGCTTCCGGGACAGGGCGAGAAACATTCAGTACTTC